This T cell receptor beta chain derives from a study of T cell repertoires in cytomegalovirus infection. TCRdb re-analysed the reads in MiXCR, keeping a single row per CDR3 protein. Seen here are over 95,000 distinct CDR3 sequences, roughly 31% observed once, and the top ten hold 40% to 45%. Study results and limitations: Dominating the ex vivo response were HLA-C-restricted CMV-specific TCR beta clonotypes.

V was trimmed by 0 bases and J by 6 bases, leaving 11 bases between them. The CDR3 runs to 14 residues. Germline CDR1 MNHEY, CDR2 SMNVEV (reference sequence). About this clonotype itself: Antigen: not known.

V and J are TRBV27 and TRBJ1-1; no clear D gene. The clonotype comes from a human donor in good health (CMV status not recorded). Some clones in this sample may be carry-over from other donors' samples. Sample: CD8+ T cells from cultured PBMCs, taken from culture after CMV antigen stimulation. The CDR3 DNA reads TGTGCCAGCAGTTTATCGAGGATTGGCGCTGAAGCTTTCTTT. Encoded protein: CASSLSRIGAEAFF.